The source of this T cell receptor beta chain is a study of blood T cell repertoires in COVID-19. Study background: The United States, Italy and Spain supplied acute and convalescent COVID-19 samples. Nucleic acid was either cDNA or gDNA, and it came from T cells, B-cell-depleted T cells, or PBMCs.

TCRdb's table, derived via immunoSEQ multiplex PCR, lists solely in-frame clones and lacks some. The table has a few hundred thousand clones, 90% to 95% seen once. V dropped 6 bases and J dropped 6 bases, with 20 bases sitting between them. Per germline, CDR1 MNHEY and CDR2 SVGAGI. The CDR3 length is 15 residues. Participants were aged roughly 18 to 90 years from 24 US areas. The V call is TRBV6-5, the J call TRBJ1-2; D ambiguous. The specimen sequenced was PBMCs or T cells enriched from blood (not recorded which). The clonotype originates from a human donor in a cohort exposed to, infected with or recovered from COVID-19 (not recorded which). The donor label of this sample is uncertain. The CDR3 sequence: CASRDPGSFGDGYTF. The CDR3 nucleotides read TGTGCCAGCAGGGACCCCGGGTCCTTCGGGGATGGCTACACCTTC.